These 29 T cell receptor beta chains share one sample of origin, sequenced in a study of T cell changes during pregnancy in multiple sclerosis. The protocol was immunoSEQ multiplex PCR, while the TCRdb copy is restricted to in-frame clones and leaves out a portion. The top ten clones hold roughly 0.85% of a sample with approximately 60,000 clones, 75% to 95% of them seen once. Sequencing used peripheral blood, obtained before pregnancy. Receptors originate from a female donor with multiple sclerosis, enrolled in a pregnancy study.

The chain employs TRBV6-1 and TRBJ2-7; possible D gene TRBD2, 5 bases. V shed 4 bases and J shed 5 bases, with 9 bases lying between them. The CDR3 totals 12 residues. CDR1 is MNHNS, CDR2 SASEGT, per germline. The CDR3 is CASSVTNHEQYF. The CDR3 DNA follows: TGTGCCAGCAGTGTGACTAATCACGAGCAGTACTTC.

The rearrangement uses TRBV4-3 and TRBJ2-5; TRBD2 matches at 7 bases. CDR1 and CDR2 from the germline V gene are LGHNA and YSLEER. V shed 3 bases and J 5 bases; nucleotides not matched to a gene: 18. The CDR3 covers 18 residues. The CDR3 DNA is TGCGCCAGCAGCCACAGAGCGGGGAAGTCGGTAATTGGGGAGACCCAGTACTTC. As protein: CASSHRAGKSVIGETQYF.

In nucleotides, the CDR3 is TGTGCCAGTAGTATAGGTGGGGGCGGTGGTGGAGCTTTCTTT. Translating it yields CASSIGGGGGGAFF. J is TRBJ1-1 and V is TRBV19, with TRBD1 as a possible D gene (6 bases). The V end lost 1 base, the J end lost 10 bases, and 16 bases lay between the germline ends. This CDR3 contains 14 residues. Germline V lookup: CDR1 LNHDA, CDR2 SQIVND (reference sequence). Combining the CDR3 with reference TRBV19 and TRBJ1-1 gives the whole variable domain DGGITQSPKYLFRKEGQNVTLSCEQNLNHDAMYWYRQDPGQGLRLIYYSQIVNDFQKGDIAEGYSVSREKKESFPLTVTSAQKNPTAFYLCASSIGGGGGGAFFGQGTRLTVV.

The chain links TRBV7-3 to TRBJ2-1; 8 bases map to TRBD1. Germline values: CDR1 SGHTA, CDR2 FQGTGA. This CDR3 is built from 16 residues. V gave up 3 bases and J gave up 4 bases; unmatched junction bases: 8. The CDR3: CASSLKGTGSYNEQFF. The CDR3 coding sequence is TGTGCCAGCAGCTTGAAAGGGACAGGTTCTTACAATGAGCAGTTCTTC.

The J gene is TRBJ1-2, the V gene TRBV9, with D perhaps matching TRBD1 (5 bases). Germline CDR1 reads SGDLS; CDR2 reads YYNGEE. The CDR3 has 13 amino acids. Trimming took 6 bases from V and 4 from J, leaving 13 bases between them. For the CDR3, the DNA is TGTGCCAGCACCGCAGGGCAGGGCTATGGCTACACCTTC. Translation gives CASTAGQGYGYTF.

The J gene is TRBJ2-7, the V gene TRBV5-8, with D possibly being TRBD1 (6 bases). V dropped 4 bases and J dropped 5 bases, with 13 bases sitting between them. Per germline, CDR1 SGHTS and CDR2 YDEGEE. The CDR3 is 13 residues long. This CDR3 is CASSTRGRDEQYF. The CDR3 DNA reads TGTGCCAGCAGCACCAGGGGTCGGGACGAGCAGTACTTC.

The rearrangement joins TRBV9 to TRBJ1-1; D ambiguous. CDR1 is SGDLS and CDR2 is YYNGEE in the germline V gene. Trimming took 4 bases from V and 5 from J, leaving 15 bases between them. The CDR3 consists of 14 residues. The CDR3 sequence is CASSPRSVDTEAFF. CDR3 nucleotides: TGTGCCAGCAGCCCCCGTTCGGTCGATACTGAAGCTTTCTTT.

The chain employs TRBV29-1 and TRBJ2-1, with 9 bases lining up with TRBD1. The CDR3 contains 14 residues. Germline values: CDR1 SQVTM, CDR2 ANQGSEA. J lost 8 bases, V lost 7 bases, and 12 bases had no gene match. In DNA form, the CDR3 reads TGCAGCGCCGTACCGGGACAGGGCCGTTATGAGCAGTTCTTC. Protein product: CSAVPGQGRYEQFF.

The chain employs TRBV9 and TRBJ2-5; tentative D call: TRBD2 (6 bases). The V end lost 0 bases, the J end lost 4 bases, and 16 bases lay between the germline ends. This CDR3 is built from 16 residues. Germline values: CDR1 SGDLS, CDR2 YYNGEE. The CDR3 here is CASSVAASVVPETQYF. Here the CDR3 DNA reads TGTGCCAGCAGCGTAGCGGCTAGCGTAGTTCCAGAGACCCAGTACTTC.

The CDR3 loop is CASSLEGTGTNYGYTF. Here the CDR3 DNA reads TGTGCCAGCAGTTTAGAAGGAACAGGGACTAACTATGGCTACACCTTC. The rearrangement links TRBV27 to TRBJ1-2; weak D call: TRBD1 (6 bases). CDR3 size: 16 residues. Germline CDR1 is MNHEY and CDR2 is SMNVEV (reference sequence). V gave up 2 bases and J gave up 0 bases, with 13 bases separating them.

V is TRBV27 and J is TRBJ2-7; a weak D match, TRBD2 (6 bases). Germline loops: CDR1 MNHEY, CDR2 SMNVEV (reference sequence). Trimming took 3 bases from V and 4 from J, leaving 13 bases between them. This CDR3 is built from 14 residues. The CDR3 DNA follows: TGTGCCAGCAGTTTCGGGCAGGGACTTTACGAGCAGTACTTC. It is translated as CASSFGQGLYEQYF.

The gene calls are TRBV15 and TRBJ2-2; the D is unclear. Germline CDR1 LNHNV, CDR2 YYDKDF (reference sequence). V was pared by 7 bases and J by 0 bases, with 6 bases between. The CDR3 covers 13 residues. The CDR3 loop is CATTDTNTGELFF. In DNA, the CDR3 is TGTGCCACCACCGACACGAACACCGGGGAGCTGTTTTTT.

This rearrangement joins TRBV21-1 to TRBJ2-1; the tabulated D call, TRBD2, remains unverified against the DNA. TRBV21-1 is a documented pseudogene. The CDR3 is 17 residues long. CDR3 sequence: CASSKYEAGGSYNEQFF. The CDR3 nucleotides are TGTGCCAGCAGCAAATATGAAGCGGGGGGTTCCTACAATGAGCAGTTCTTC.

Comment on this clone: The sample holds other DNA sequences that translate to the same CDR3. The V call is TRBV5-6, the J call TRBJ1-1; no reliable D call. CDR1 is SGHDT, CDR2 YYEEEE, per germline. The CDR3 covers 13 residues. V shed 0 bases and J shed 4 bases, with 7 bases lying between them. CDR3: CASSLAAGTEAFF. DNA of the CDR3: TGTGCCAGCAGCTTGGCGGCGGGCACTGAAGCTTTCTTT.

The chain recombines TRBV7-9 with TRBJ1-4, with 9 bases that match TRBD1. V lost 5 bases, J lost 2 bases, and 0 bases stayed unmatched. CDR3 size: 14 residues. From germline, CDR1 is SEHNR and CDR2 FQNEAQ (reference sequence). CDR3 sequence: CASSGQGTNEKLFF. In DNA form, the CDR3 reads TGTGCCAGCAGCGGACAGGGGACTAATGAAAAACTGTTTTTT.

The V gene is TRBV18, the J gene TRBJ1-6; D is unresolved. The CDR3 has 15 amino acids. Trimming cost V 6 bases and J 13 bases, with 22 bases left between them. The germline gives CDR1 KGHSH, CDR2 LQKENI. The CDR3 loop is CASSQVGAVDVPLHF. The CDR3 coding sequence is TGTGCCAGCTCCCAGGTTGGCGCCGTTGATGTTCCCCTCCACTTT. The full variable domain, rest sourced from reference TRBV18 and TRBJ1-6, is NAGVMQNPRHLVRRRGQEARLRCSPMKGHSHVYWYRQLPEEGLKFMVYLQKENIIDESGMPKERFSAEFPKEGPSILRIQQVVRGDSAAYFCASSQVGAVDVPLHFGNGTRLTVT.

The chain employs TRBV7-2 and TRBJ2-1; TRBD2 is a possible D gene (5 bases). Germline CDR1 SGHTA, CDR2 FQGNSA. Trimming shortened V by 5 bases and J by 7 bases, and 18 bases separated the two germline ends. The CDR3 loop spans 15 amino acids. CDR3 coding DNA: TGTGCCAGCAGCCCGAGCCGGGATTTACCTAATGAGCAGTTCTTC. Its protein product is CASSPSRDLPNEQFF.

In this sample, this clone turned up once. The CDR3 DNA reads TGTGCCAGCAGCTTGGGCGCGGGCTATGGCTACACCTTC. The encoded protein is CASSLGAGYGYTF. This sequence joins TRBV5-5 and TRBJ1-2; D unresolved. The germline V gene has CDR1 SGHKS and CDR2 YYEKEE (reference sequence). The CDR3 spans 13 residues. Trimming took 0 bases from V and 4 from J, leaving 7 bases between them.

This clone was counted between two and nine times. The CDR3 nucleotides are TGTGCCAGTAGGTGGCGGGGGGTTACAGATACGCAGTATTTT. This sequence encodes CASRWRGVTDTQYF. This rearrangement joins TRBV2 to TRBJ2-3; 8 nucleotides match TRBD2. Trimming removed 9 bases from V and 3 bases from J; junction bases left unmatched: 8. The CDR3 runs 14 residues. The germline CDR1 and CDR2 sequences are SNHLY and FYNNEI.

The genes are TRBV6-6 and TRBJ2-3, with TRBD2 matching 8 bases. Germline assignment: CDR1 MNHNY and CDR2 SVGAGI (reference sequence). The CDR3 sequence is 15 residues long. V lost 0 bases and J lost 6; bases outside the gene matches: 5. The CDR3 DNA is TGTGCCAGCAGTTACTCGGGACTAGTAACGGATACGCAGTATTTT. Translated, it gives CASSYSGLVTDTQYF.

J is TRBJ2-7 and V is TRBV7-2; 8 bases agree with TRBD1. V trimming: 1 base; J trimming: 2 bases; junction bases outside the gene matches: 4. The CDR3 loop spans 15 amino acids. The germline gives CDR1 SGHTA, CDR2 FQGNSA. CDR3 nucleotide sequence: TGTGCCAGCAGCTTAGGGGACAGGCTAACCTACGAGCAGTACTTC. This gives the protein CASSLGDRLTYEQYF.

The CDR3 region is CASSEQGEGSPLHF. The CDR3 nucleotides read TGTGCCAGCAGCGAACAGGGGGAAGGATCACCCCTCCACTTT. The genes are TRBV9 and TRBJ1-6, with TRBD1 matching over 8 bases. Per germline, CDR1 SGDLS and CDR2 YYNGEE. The V gene end was trimmed by 3 bases and the J gene end by 10 bases; junction bases not matched to a gene: 6. The CDR3 sequence is 14 residues long.

The chain uses TRBV7-3 and TRBJ2-3, with TRBD2 as a possible D gene (5 bases). Germline CDR1 is SGHTA and CDR2 is FQGTGA. V lost 3 bases, J lost 6 bases, and 10 bases lay in between. This CDR3 has 13 amino acids. CDR3 amino acids: CASSFTRDDTQYF. The CDR3 region has the DNA TGTGCCAGCAGCTTTACGAGGGATGATACGCAGTATTTT. The whole variable domain, remainder taken from reference TRBV7-3 and TRBJ2-3, is GAGVSQTPSNKVTEKGKYVELRCDPISGHTALYWYRQSLGQGPEFLIYFQGTGAADDSGLPNDRFFAVRPEGSVSTLKIQRTERGDSAVYLCASSFTRDDTQYFGPGTRLTVL.

This chain joins TRBV4-2 and TRBJ2-2; TRBD1 matches at 8 bases. The CDR3 length is 16 residues. The germline gives CDR1 LGHNA, CDR2 YNFKEQ. The V segment lost 0 bases and the J segment 0 bases; nucleotides outside the gene matches: 0. The DNA for the CDR3 is TGTGCCAGCAGCCAAGAGACAGGGGCGAACACCGGGGAGCTGTTTTTT. As protein: CASSQETGANTGELFF.

The chain is built from TRBV29-1 and TRBJ1-2; 9 bases are a match to TRBD1. CDR1 is SQVTM, CDR2 ANQGSEA, per germline. Trimming at V came to 6 bases and at J to 7 bases, leaving 12 bases not matched to a gene. The CDR3 extends over 14 amino acids. Here the CDR3 DNA reads TGCAGCGTGCCACCGGGACAGGGACCTGGTGGCTACACCTTC. Its translation: CSVPPGQGPGGYTF.

The chain employs TRBV27 and TRBJ2-1; 7 nucleotides match TRBD2. V was clipped by 4 bases and J by 1 base; unmatched bases: 16. This CDR3 comprises 19 residues. The germline V gene encodes CDR1 MNHEY and CDR2 SMNVEV (reference sequence). CDR3: CASSSAGRRGEGSYNEQFF. In DNA, the CDR3 is TGTGCCAGCAGTTCAGCCGGGCGCCGGGGGGAGGGGTCCTACAATGAGCAGTTCTTC.

V is TRBV19 and J is TRBJ1-6, with 9 bases that match TRBD1. The CDR3 has 15 amino acids. Per germline, CDR1 LNHDA and CDR2 SQIVND (reference sequence). Germline trimming cut 1 base from V and 10 bases from J; bases unmatched to any gene: 5. The CDR3 here is CASSIGGQGISPLHF. The CDR3 nucleotides are TGTGCCAGTAGTATAGGCGGACAGGGGATCTCACCCCTCCACTTT.

The gene calls are TRBV5-1 and TRBJ1-3, with a tentative D call TRBD1 (5 bases). The CDR3 extends over 18 amino acids. Germline V lookup: CDR1 SGHRS, CDR2 YFSETQ. Trimming removed 6 bases from V and 0 bases from J, with 22 bases in between. The DNA of the CDR3 is TGCGCCAGCAAAGGACATGGGGAAAGGGTCCTCTCTGGAAACACCATATATTTT. Amino acid sequence: CASKGHGERVLSGNTIYF.

The V gene is TRBV7-9, the J gene TRBJ1-2; 9 nucleotides agree with TRBD1. J was trimmed by 7 bases and V by 3 bases; bases with no gene match: 6. Germline CDR1 is SEHNR and CDR2 is FQNEAQ (reference sequence). The CDR3 is 14 residues long. DNA for the CDR3: TGTGCCAGCAGCTTCAGTACAGGGGGCACTGGCTACACCTTC. Translated: CASSFSTGGTGYTF.